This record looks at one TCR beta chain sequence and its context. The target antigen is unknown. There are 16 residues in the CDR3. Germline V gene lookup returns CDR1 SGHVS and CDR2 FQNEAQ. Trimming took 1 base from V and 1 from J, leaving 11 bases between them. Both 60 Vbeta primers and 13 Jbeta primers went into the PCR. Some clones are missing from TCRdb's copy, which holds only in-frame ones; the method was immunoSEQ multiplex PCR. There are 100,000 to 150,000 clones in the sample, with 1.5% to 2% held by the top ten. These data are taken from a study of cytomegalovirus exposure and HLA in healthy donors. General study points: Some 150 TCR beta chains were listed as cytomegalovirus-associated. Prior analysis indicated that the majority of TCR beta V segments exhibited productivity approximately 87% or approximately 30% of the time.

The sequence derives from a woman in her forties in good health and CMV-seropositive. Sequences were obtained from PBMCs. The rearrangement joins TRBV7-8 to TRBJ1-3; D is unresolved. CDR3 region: CASSLGGRRSGNTIYF. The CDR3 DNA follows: TGTGCCAGCAGCTTAGGTGGCAGGAGGTCTGGAAACACCATATATTTT.